Listed below are T cell receptor beta chains from one sample, sequenced in a study of CD4+ T cells in melanoma. Clones were read by immunoSEQ multiplex PCR, and TCRdb kept only the in-frame ones, dropping some. Of some 110,000 clones detected, about 90% appear once; the ten largest clones hold around 3.3%. Sequenced input: peripheral blood. Receptors originate from a human donor with melanoma. CDR3s include the opening cysteine and the closing phenylalanine or tryptophan. Each record gives: D gene, clone size, J gene, V gene, CDR3 protein, CDR3 DNA. D genes are given only for firm matches. Not all rows give a size; the values are once, few, many and, for expanded clones, a class.

d_call: .; clone_size: .; j_call: TRBJ2-7; v_call: TRBV11-3; cdr3_aa: CASSSWTVHEQYF; cdr3_nt: TGTGCCAGCAGCTCATGGACAGTCCACGAGCAGTACTTC
d_call: .; clone_size: .; j_call: TRBJ2-7; v_call: TRBV2; cdr3_aa: CASRQSYEQYF; cdr3_nt: TGTGCCAGCAGGCAGTCCTACGAGCAGTACTTC
d_call: TRBD2; clone_size: .; j_call: TRBJ2-7; v_call: TRBV7-2; cdr3_aa: CASRRSSGGSSYEQYF; cdr3_nt: TGTGCCAGCAGACGAAGTAGCGGGGGCAGCTCCTACGAGCAGTACTTC
d_call: .; clone_size: .; j_call: TRBJ2-7; v_call: TRBV15; cdr3_aa: CATSRDRGGTSIYEQYF; cdr3_nt: TGTGCCACCAGCAGAGATCGGGGCGGGACCAGCATCTACGAGCAGTACTTC
d_call: .; clone_size: .; j_call: TRBJ1-1; v_call: TRBV10-3; cdr3_aa: CAIRKNAEAFF; cdr3_nt: TGTGCCATCAGAAAAAACGCTGAAGCTTTCTTT
d_call: TRBD1; clone_size: .; j_call: TRBJ1-1; v_call: TRBV19; cdr3_aa: CASSIQGVGTEAFF; cdr3_nt: TGTGCCAGTAGTATCCAGGGGGTGGGCACTGAAGCTTTCTTT
d_call: TRBD1; clone_size: .; j_call: TRBJ1-1; v_call: TRBV29-1; cdr3_aa: CSVAGTVNTEAFF; cdr3_nt: TGCAGCGTGGCCGGGACAGTGAACACTGAAGCTTTCTTT
d_call: .; clone_size: .; j_call: TRBJ2-3; v_call: TRBV6-1; cdr3_aa: CASSETAAADTQYF; cdr3_nt: TGTGCCAGCAGTGAAACGGCGGCAGCAGATACGCAGTATTTT
d_call: TRBD2; clone_size: .; j_call: TRBJ2-3; v_call: TRBV9; cdr3_aa: CASSATLPTSGIGTDTQYF; cdr3_nt: TGTGCCAGCAGCGCCACCCTGCCGACCAGCGGGATTGGAACAGATACGCAGTATTTT
d_call: .; clone_size: few; j_call: TRBJ1-1; v_call: TRBV30; cdr3_aa: CAWSAAWGTEAFF; cdr3_nt: TGTGCCTGGAGTGCTGCCTGGGGCACTGAAGCTTTCTTT
d_call: .; clone_size: .; j_call: TRBJ2-3; v_call: TRBV7-2; cdr3_aa: CASSLVLQRRGDTQYF; cdr3_nt: TGTGCCAGCAGCTTAGTCCTTCAGCGGAGGGGAGATACGCAGTATTTT
d_call: .; clone_size: .; j_call: TRBJ1-4; v_call: TRBV9; cdr3_aa: CASSVGSSAVEKLFF; cdr3_nt: TGTGCCAGCAGCGTAGGTTCCAGTGCCGTTGAAAAACTGTTTTTT
d_call: TRBD1; clone_size: .; j_call: TRBJ2-7; v_call: TRBV27; cdr3_aa: CASRRYTGVAYEQYF; cdr3_nt: TGTGCCAGCAGACGATACACAGGGGTCGCCTACGAGCAGTACTTC
d_call: TRBD1; clone_size: .; j_call: TRBJ1-1; v_call: TRBV2; cdr3_aa: CASSPPSYRGAEAFF; cdr3_nt: TGTGCCAGCAGCCCTCCCTCCTACAGGGGCGCTGAAGCTTTCTTT
d_call: TRBD1; clone_size: once; j_call: TRBJ1-2; v_call: TRBV7-9; cdr3_aa: CASSSIGGGGYTF; cdr3_nt: TGTGCCAGCAGCTCGATAGGGGGCGGTGGCTACACCTTC
d_call: TRBD1; clone_size: .; j_call: TRBJ2-6; v_call: TRBV13; cdr3_aa: CASSSWGTGWSGANVLTF; cdr3_nt: TGTGCCAGCAGCTCGTGGGGGACAGGGTGGTCCGGGGCCAACGTCCTGACTTTC
d_call: TRBD1; clone_size: .; j_call: TRBJ1-4; v_call: TRBV4-2; cdr3_aa: CASSQGLETGGEKLFF; cdr3_nt: TGTGCCAGCAGCCAAGGTCTTGAGACAGGGGGTGAAAAACTGTTTTTT
d_call: .; clone_size: .; j_call: TRBJ2-3; v_call: TRBV29-1; cdr3_aa: CSVVPVSTDTQYF; cdr3_nt: TGCAGCGTTGTGCCAGTTAGCACAGATACGCAGTATTTT
d_call: TRBD1; clone_size: .; j_call: TRBJ1-2; v_call: TRBV4-2; cdr3_aa: CASSRGTGFGYTF; cdr3_nt: TGTGCCAGCAGCCGCGGGACAGGGTTCGGCTACACCTTC
d_call: .; clone_size: once; j_call: TRBJ1-1; v_call: TRBV5-4; cdr3_aa: CASSGAGRMNTEAFF; cdr3_nt: TGTGCCAGCAGCGGGGCAGGGAGGATGAACACTGAAGCTTTCTTT
d_call: .; clone_size: .; j_call: TRBJ2-7; v_call: TRBV7-3; cdr3_aa: CASRESRDSYEQYF; cdr3_nt: TGTGCCAGCAGGGAGAGCCGGGACTCCTACGAGCAGTACTTC
d_call: .; clone_size: .; j_call: TRBJ1-2; v_call: TRBV13; cdr3_aa: CASLQRERRILQGATF; cdr3_nt: TGTGCCAGCTTGCAGCGAGAAAGGAGAATACTTCAAGGAGCTACGTTC
d_call: TRBD1; clone_size: .; j_call: TRBJ1-1; v_call: TRBV5-1; cdr3_aa: CASSLGTGKGFDEAFF; cdr3_nt: TGCGCCAGCAGCTTGGGGACAGGGAAGGGCTTCGATGAAGCTTTCTTT
d_call: .; clone_size: .; j_call: TRBJ2-3; v_call: TRBV28; cdr3_aa: CASSRKLATDTQYF; cdr3_nt: TGTGCCAGCAGTCGAAAACTAGCCACAGATACGCAGTATTTT
d_call: .; clone_size: .; j_call: TRBJ2-1; v_call: TRBV11-3; cdr3_aa: CASSSSRAIPYNEQFF; cdr3_nt: TGTGCCAGCAGCTCCTCGAGGGCCATACCATACAATGAGCAGTTCTTC
d_call: TRBD2; clone_size: .; j_call: TRBJ2-1; v_call: TRBV7-6; cdr3_aa: CASSLLPSGAYNEQFF; cdr3_nt: TGTGCCAGCAGCTTACTCCCTAGCGGAGCCTACAATGAGCAGTTCTTC
d_call: .; clone_size: .; j_call: TRBJ2-1; v_call: TRBV14; cdr3_aa: CASSQLVRNEQFF; cdr3_nt: TGTGCCAGCAGCCAATTAGTTCGCAATGAGCAGTTCTTC
d_call: TRBD1; clone_size: .; j_call: TRBJ2-2; v_call: TRBV27; cdr3_aa: CASSLDRGGLGGELFF; cdr3_nt: TGTGCCAGCAGTTTGGACAGGGGGGGTTTGGGTGGGGAGCTGTTTTTT
d_call: TRBD2; clone_size: .; j_call: TRBJ2-1; v_call: TRBV4-1; cdr3_aa: CASSPLGAGGPVTYNEQFF; cdr3_nt: TGCGCCAGCAGCCCACTTGGAGCGGGAGGGCCTGTGACCTACAATGAGCAGTTCTTC
d_call: .; clone_size: .; j_call: TRBJ1-2; v_call: TRBV5-1; cdr3_aa: CASSLTDYGYTF; cdr3_nt: TGCGCCAGCAGCTTGACCGACTATGGCTACACCTTC
d_call: TRBD2; clone_size: .; j_call: TRBJ2-5; v_call: TRBV5-8; cdr3_aa: CASIPRVAGDQETQYF; cdr3_nt: TGTGCCAGCATCCCGCGGGTAGCGGGGGACCAAGAGACCCAGTACTTC
d_call: .; clone_size: .; j_call: TRBJ2-7; v_call: TRBV28; cdr3_aa: CATLRGGSSYEQYF; cdr3_nt: TGTGCCACCCTCAGGGGCGGGAGCTCCTACGAGCAGTACTTC
d_call: .; clone_size: .; j_call: TRBJ2-7; v_call: TRBV4-2; cdr3_aa: CASSQDLERLAYEQYF; cdr3_nt: TGTGCCAGCAGCCAAGATCTTGAGAGATTGGCCTACGAGCAGTACTTC
d_call: .; clone_size: .; j_call: TRBJ2-7; v_call: TRBV20-1; cdr3_aa: CSAGDSYEQYF; cdr3_nt: TGCAGTGCTGGAGACTCTTACGAGCAGTACTTC
d_call: TRBD1; clone_size: .; j_call: TRBJ1-2; v_call: TRBV9; cdr3_aa: CASSVATGEGLPNYGYTF; cdr3_nt: TGTGCCAGCAGCGTAGCTACAGGGGAGGGTCTACCTAACTATGGCTACACCTTC
d_call: .; clone_size: .; j_call: TRBJ2-3; v_call: TRBV9; cdr3_aa: CASSVVRGGPDTDTQYF; cdr3_nt: TGTGCCAGCAGCGTAGTAAGGGGGGGTCCCGACACAGATACGCAGTATTTT
d_call: .; clone_size: .; j_call: TRBJ1-1; v_call: TRBV10-3; cdr3_aa: CAIGGANTEAFF; cdr3_nt: TGTGCCATCGGTGGCGCGAACACTGAAGCTTTCTTT
d_call: .; clone_size: .; j_call: TRBJ2-2; v_call: TRBV7-2; cdr3_aa: CASTTQGTGELFF; cdr3_nt: TGTGCCAGCACCACTCAGGGCACCGGGGAGCTGTTTTTT
d_call: TRBD2; clone_size: .; j_call: TRBJ2-1; v_call: TRBV4-1; cdr3_aa: CASSQAGGAYNEQFF; cdr3_nt: TGCGCCAGCAGCCAAGCGGGAGGGGCCTACAATGAGCAGTTCTTC
d_call: .; clone_size: once; j_call: TRBJ2-7; v_call: TRBV28; cdr3_aa: CASSLPSDHSYEQYF; cdr3_nt: TGTGCCAGCAGTTTGCCTAGCGACCACTCCTACGAGCAGTACTTC
d_call: TRBD2; clone_size: once; j_call: TRBJ2-3; v_call: TRBV29-1; cdr3_aa: CSVNDSPGLADTDTQYF; cdr3_nt: TGCAGCGTGAATGACTCTCCGGGCCTAGCGGACACAGATACGCAGTATTTT